These 28 T cell receptor beta chains share one sample of origin, sequenced in a study of circulating CD8 cells and anti-PD-1 response in melanoma. Live CD3+CD8+TCRalphabeta+ cells were sorted into four subsets by PD-1 and/or TIGIT. TCR libraries were prepared from approximately 15 ng of total RNA with the QIAseq Immune Repertoire TCR panel. TCRdb called the reads again in MiXCR, with one record for every CDR3 protein. The repertoire includes roughly 940 distinct CDR3 sequences, 6.5% to 8.5% of them detected once, and 15% to 20% sits in the top ten. This sample comprised CD8+ T cells from PBMCs, obtained at baseline or after one month of anti-PD-1 therapy (not recorded which). The source is a human donor with melanoma.

By share of the sample, this clonotype is medium-sized. The V and J genes are TRBV2 and TRBJ2-1, with TRBD1 as a possible D gene (5 bases). The germline V and J ends were trimmed by 3 bases and 1 base, with 16 bases remaining between them. Per the germline V gene, CDR1 is SNHLY and CDR2 is FYNNEI. This CDR3 has 17 amino acids. CDR3 loop: CASSDGAGLGSYNEQFF. CDR3 DNA: TGTGCCAGCAGTGATGGGGCAGGGCTTGGGTCCTACAATGAGCAGTTCTTC.

In its sample, this clonotype is medium-sized. This chain links TRBV5-6 with TRBJ2-2, with 9 bases that match TRBD2. The V gene end was trimmed by 4 bases and the J gene end by 8 bases; junction bases not matched to a gene: 6. Germline CDR1 SGHDT, CDR2 YYEEEE. The CDR3 runs to 14 residues. The CDR3 protein is CASSRTSERGELFF. The CDR3 DNA sequence: TGTGCCAGCAGCCGGACTAGCGAGAGGGGGGAGCTGTTTTTT. Variable domain in full (rest from reference TRBV5-6 and TRBJ2-2): DAGVTQSPTHLIKTRGQQVTLRCSPKSGHDTVSWYQQALGQGPQFIFQYYEEEERQRGNFPDRFSGHQFPNYSSELNVNALLLGDSALYLCASSRTSERGELFFGEGSRLTVL.

In its sample, this clonotype ranks as medium-sized. The chain recombines TRBV19 with TRBJ2-1, with a tentative D call TRBD2 (5 bases). The CDR3 loop spans 15 amino acids. The germline V gene encodes CDR1 LNHDA and CDR2 SQIVND (reference sequence). Trimming shortened V by 3 bases and J by 1 base, and 10 bases separated the two germline ends. In DNA, the CDR3 is TGTGCCAGTAGTATCCAACTAGATTCCTACAATGAGCAGTTCTTC. This gives the protein CASSIQLDSYNEQFF.

By sample fraction, this clonotype is medium-sized. V usage is TRBV27 and J usage is TRBJ2-7; D call uncertain. With 4 bases removed from V and 5 bases from J, the gap between germline ends came to 9 bases. Germline V CDR1 and CDR2: MNHEY, SMNVEV (reference sequence). CDR3 length: 12 amino acids. This CDR3 reads CASSSRSDEQYF. The CDR3 bases are TGTGCCAGCAGTTCCCGGAGCGACGAGCAGTACTTC.

This clonotype counts as medium-sized. The chain links TRBV6-4 to TRBJ2-1, with D possibly matching TRBD1 (6 bases). This CDR3 is 14 amino acids long. Germline CDR1 is MRHNA and CDR2 is SNTAGT. V was cut by 7 bases and J by 4 bases, with 14 bases left in between. This CDR3 reads CASMSRDIYNEQFF. The CDR3 nucleotides read TGTGCCAGCATGTCCCGGGACATTTACAATGAGCAGTTCTTC.

This clonotype is medium-sized (0.01 to 0.1%). The V and J genes are TRBV2 and TRBJ2-7; D not certain. The germline CDR1 and CDR2 sequences are SNHLY and FYNNEI. The CDR3 loop spans 11 amino acids. V gave up 4 bases and J gave up 3 bases, with 4 bases separating them. The CDR3 protein is CASSARYEQYF. The CDR3 nucleotides are TGTGCCAGCAGTGCCCGCTACGAGCAGTACTTC.

Note on this clonotype: Since a much larger clone is just one base distant, this may be a read error. The rearrangement links TRBV2 to TRBJ2-2; no clear D. The CDR3 length is 13 residues. Germline loops: CDR1 SNHLY, CDR2 FYNNEI. V shed 3 bases and J shed 4 bases, with 6 bases lying between them. CDR3 residues: CASSDGSTGELFF. CDR3 coding DNA: TGTGCCAGCAGTGACGGAAGCACCGGGGAGCTGTTTTTT.

By share, this clonotype ranks as medium-sized (0.01 to 0.1%). V and J are TRBV2 and TRBJ1-3; unclear D gene. Trimming removed 6 bases from V and 1 base from J, with 10 bases in between. CDR1 and CDR2 from the germline V gene are SNHLY and FYNNEI. The CDR3 is made up of 14 amino acids. Here the CDR3 reads CASSQDGSGNTIYF. CDR3 DNA sequence: TGTGCCAGCAGCCAGGACGGGTCTGGAAACACCATATATTTT.

A remark on this clonotype: This may be a read error, as it is one base from a much larger clone. The chain recombines TRBV29-1 with TRBJ2-2, with D uncertain. This CDR3 contains 12 residues. V lost 4 bases and J lost 4, with 7 bases in between. Germline V lookup: CDR1 SQVTM, CDR2 ANQGSEA. The DNA of the CDR3 is TGCAGCGTTGTGAAGAGCACCGGGGAGCTGTTTTTT. It encodes CSVVKSTGELFF.

This clonotype counts as large (0.1 to 1%). The V gene is TRBV11-2, the J gene TRBJ1-1; D is perhaps TRBD1 (6 bases). The CDR3 runs 16 residues. V was shortened by 2 bases and J by 1 base, with 14 bases between the two germline ends. CDR1 is SGHAT, CDR2 FQNNGV, per germline. The CDR3 DNA reads TGTGCCAGCAGCTTAAACAGGGCAGAGGCGAACACTGAAGCTTTCTTT. Translation: CASSLNRAEANTEAFF.

This clonotype turned up a few times. Just one base apart from a much larger clone, this may be a read error. The rearrangement joins TRBV6-2 or TRBV6-3 to TRBJ2-3; possible D gene TRBD1, 5 bases. The J call may not be correct, given that the DNA end is closer to TRBJ1-5. Germline CDR1 MNHEY, CDR2 SVGEGT. CDR3 size: 13 residues. The CDR3 is CASSYSMGDTQHF. The CDR3 coding sequence is TGTGCCAGCAGTTACTCGATGGGGGATACGCAGCATTTT.

There are a few counts of this clonotype. The CDR3 end shows no conserved phenylalanine or tryptophan, and so a read error is likely. The chain joins TRBV19 to TRBJ2-4; 7 bases match TRBD1. Germline-derived CDR1 and CDR2 are LNHDA and SQIVND (reference sequence). V trimming: 5 bases; J trimming: 4 bases; junction bases outside the gene matches: 5. This CDR3 contains 14 residues. CDR3 sequence reads: CASSVGTAKNIQYL. CDR3 DNA sequence: TGTGCCAGTAGTGTCGGGACAGCGAAAAACATTCAGTACCTC.

By frequency in the sample, this clonotype is large. This sequence joins TRBV9 and TRBJ2-3; 8 nucleotides agree with TRBD2. CDR3 length: 15 amino acids. Per the germline V gene, CDR1 is SGDLS and CDR2 is YYNGEE. V lost 1 base, J lost 3 bases, and 4 bases stayed unmatched. CDR3 sequence reads: CASSVSGSSTDTQYF. The CDR3 nucleotides are TGTGCCAGCAGCGTAAGCGGGAGCTCAACAGATACGCAGTATTTT.

This chain joins TRBV7-3 and TRBJ2-2; weak D call: TRBD1 (6 bases). In germline, CDR1 is SGHTA, CDR2 FQGTGA. With 0 bases removed from V and 1 base from J, the gap between germline ends came to 12 bases. The CDR3 runs 17 residues. The CDR3 reads CASSLTLGAQNTGELFF. CDR3 DNA sequence: TGTGCCAGCAGCTTAACCCTGGGGGCGCAGAACACCGGGGAGCTGTTTTTT.

This clonotype is large. This chain connects TRBV28 to TRBJ2-7; 10 bases are shared with TRBD2. CDR1 is MDHEN and CDR2 is SYDVKM in the germline V gene. V shed 3 bases, J shed 0 bases, and the junction held 8 bases outside the gene matches. The CDR3 has 17 amino acids. As DNA, the CDR3 is TGTGCCAGCAGTTTCGCCCTCGGGACTAGCGACTCCTACGAGCAGTACTTC. Protein: CASSFALGTSDSYEQYF.

The sample holds a few counts of this clonotype. This chain connects TRBV24-1 to TRBJ2-7; unclear D gene. In germline, CDR1 is KGHDR, CDR2 SFDVKD. This CDR3 has 12 residues. Trimming stripped 2 bases from V and 5 bases from J, with 6 bases between. The CDR3 protein is CATSDSTDEQYF. The CDR3 nucleotides read TGTGCCACCAGTGATTCTACAGACGAGCAGTACTTC.

By sample share, this clonotype is large. The chain is built from TRBV27 and TRBJ2-7, with a possible D match to TRBD1 (6 bases). V gave up 10 bases and J gave up 3 bases, with 13 bases separating them. Germline V gene sequence: CDR1 MNHEY, CDR2 SMNVEV (reference sequence). CDR3 length: 12 amino acids. The CDR3 DNA is TGTGCCACAAGAGGGGGTTACTACGAGCAGTACTTC. Translating gives CATRGGYYEQYF.

By sample share, this clonotype is large. J is TRBJ2-3 and V is TRBV29-1; the match to TRBD1 covers 7 bases. The V gene's germline CDR1 is SQVTM and CDR2 ANQGSEA. V lost 1 base, J lost 5 bases, and 3 bases stayed unmatched. The CDR3 has 13 amino acids. The CDR3 DNA reads TGCAGCGTTGAAGGCAGGGGGAAAGATACGCAGTATTTT. This gives the protein CSVEGRGKDTQYF.

This clonotype is judged medium-sized. The chain is built from TRBV5-1 and TRBJ2-7; no firm D call. The V end lost 0 bases, the J end lost 6 bases, and 7 bases lay between the germline ends. In germline, CDR1 is SGHRS, CDR2 YFSETQ. This CDR3 is 12 amino acids long. In nucleotides, the CDR3 is TGCGCCAGCAGCTTGGGGGCCAGCGAGCAGTACTTC. As protein: CASSLGASEQYF. The full variable domain, with the rest looked up from reference TRBV5-1 and TRBJ2-7, is KAGVTQTPRYLIKTRGQQVTLSCSPISGHRSVSWYQQTPGQGLQFLFEYFSETQRNKGNFPGRFSGRQFSNSRSEMNVSTLELGDSALYLCASSLGASEQYFGPGTRLTVT.

This clonotype is medium-sized in the sample. This rearrangement joins TRBV6-6 to TRBJ2-4, with unresolved D. CDR1 is MNHNY and CDR2 is SVGAGI in the germline V gene (reference sequence). The CDR3 is 15 residues long. Trimming took off 5 bases at V and 0 bases at J, with 11 bases between the two ends. The CDR3 DNA sequence: TGTGCCAGCAGTATGACTCGGCTAGCCAAAAACATTCAGTACTTC. It yields the protein CASSMTRLAKNIQYF.

In its sample, this clonotype is large. The chain has TRBV20-1 and TRBJ2-7; 9 nucleotides line up with TRBD2. CDR1 and CDR2 from the germline V gene are DFQATT and SNEGSKA (reference sequence). The CDR3 spans 14 residues. V lost 8 bases to trimming and J lost 4 bases; unmatched junction nucleotides: 12. The CDR3 loop is CSLAGAPGWYEQYF. CDR3 DNA sequence: TGCAGTTTAGCGGGAGCCCCGGGTTGGTACGAGCAGTACTTC.

The chain carries TRBV9 and TRBJ2-5; possibly TRBD2 for D (5 bases). The CDR3 runs to 12 residues. CDR1 and CDR2 from the germline V gene are SGDLS and YYNGEE. Trimming removed 3 bases from V and 5 bases from J, with 8 bases in between. The CDR3 protein is CASSEGGETQYF. In nucleotides, the CDR3 is TGTGCCAGCAGCGAAGGCGGGGAGACCCAGTACTTC.

This clonotype is classed as large. The CDR3 coding sequence is TGTGCCACCAGTGAACCAGCGGGGAGTAGCACAGATACGCAGTATTTT. Translated: CATSEPAGSSTDTQYF. This chain connects TRBV24-1 to TRBJ2-3; 7 positions match TRBD2. Germline CDR1 and CDR2: KGHDR and SFDVKD. With 4 bases clipped from V and 0 bases from J, the junction kept 6 bases outside the gene matches. The CDR3 spans 16 residues.

This clonotype was recorded a few times. The chain has TRBV30 and TRBJ2-6; perhaps TRBD1 as D (6 bases). The CDR3 is 19 amino acids. Deletions cut 0 bases from V and 2 bases from J, with 20 bases between. Per the germline V gene, CDR1 is GTSNPN and CDR2 is SVGIG (reference sequence). The CDR3 DNA sequence: TGTGCCTGGAGTGTAAAGGGTGTCAGGGGACCACCTGGGGCCAACGTCCTGACTTTC. It yields the protein CAWSVKGVRGPPGANVLTF.

This clonotype is deemed medium-sized. The chain carries TRBV9 and TRBJ2-7; tentative D call: TRBD2 (6 bases). The CDR3 covers 14 residues. Trimming removed 2 bases at V and 2 bases at J, with 11 bases between. Germline V gene lookup returns CDR1 SGDLS and CDR2 YYNGEE. The CDR3 DNA is TGTGCCAGCAGCGTTGGGGGGAAGCCCTACGAGCAGTACTTC. Translated, it gives CASSVGGKPYEQYF.

This clonotype is classed as large. The chain joins TRBV29-1 to TRBJ1-2; D remains unclear. CDR3 length: 12 residues. Germline loops: CDR1 SQVTM, CDR2 ANQGSEA. V gave up 3 bases and J gave up 6 bases, with 11 bases separating them. CDR3 sequence reads: CSVDLGGNGYTF. DNA of the CDR3: TGCAGCGTTGATTTAGGTGGGAATGGCTACACCTTC.

This clonotype is judged large (0.1 to 1%). This chain connects TRBV24-1 to TRBJ1-5; the D is unclear. The CDR3 totals 13 residues. In germline, CDR1 is KGHDR, CDR2 SFDVKD. The germline V and J ends were trimmed by 4 bases and 9 bases, with 12 bases remaining between them. CDR3 protein: CATSELLTGPQHF. The CDR3 nucleotides read TGTGCCACCAGTGAGTTACTCACGGGGCCCCAGCATTTT.

This clonotype is deemed large. The chain employs TRBV29-1 and TRBJ2-1; 12 nucleotides agree with TRBD1. Germline CDR1 reads SQVTM; CDR2 reads ANQGSEA. The CDR3 sequence is 15 residues long. V lost 1 base, J lost 8 bases, and 6 bases stayed unmatched. The CDR3 bases are TGCAGCGTTGAAGGGAGGGGACAGGGGGCCGATGAGCAGTTCTTC. Translation: CSVEGRGQGADEQFF.